Each of the 27 T cell receptor beta chains below was sequenced from the same sample in a study of T cell repertoires in cytomegalovirus infection. Each CDR3 protein gets one entry after TCRdb re-called the reads with MiXCR. The data contain around 450,000 distinct CDR3 sequences, approximately 31% of them seen just once; the ten biggest clones take up approximately 15%. Sequencing used PBMCs. These receptors were collected from a human donor in good health (CMV status not recorded). Some clones in this sample may be carry-over from other donors' samples.

The genes are TRBV7-9 and TRBJ1-4; no definite D call. The germline gives CDR1 SEHNR, CDR2 FQNEAQ (reference sequence). There are 16 residues in the CDR3. V gave up 4 bases and J gave up 8 bases, with 20 bases separating them. The CDR3 DNA follows: TGTGCCAGCAGCTCCCGAGACGACGGAGGTCTGGAAAAACTGTTTTTT. It yields the protein CASSSRDDGGLEKLFF.

This clonotype was recorded a few times. The CDR3 loop reads CAIGAGTGSSYEQYF. Here the CDR3 DNA reads TGTGCCATCGGGGCCGGGACAGGGAGCTCCTACGAGCAGTACTTC. This rearrangement joins TRBV10-3 to TRBJ2-7; 9 positions agree with TRBD1. V trimming: 8 bases; J trimming: 0 bases; junction bases outside the gene matches: 8. The CDR3 extends over 15 amino acids. Germline CDR1 ENHRY, CDR2 SYGVKD.

This clonotype was seen repeatedly, ten times or more. The chain links TRBV7-9 to TRBJ2-7; D may be TRBD1 (6 bases). V was clipped by 3 bases and J by 7 bases, with 10 bases between them. The germline V gene encodes CDR1 SEHNR and CDR2 FQNEAQ (reference sequence). The length of the CDR3 is 12 residues. Here the CDR3 reads CASSLGRGEQYF. The CDR3 DNA sequence: TGTGCCAGCAGCTTGGGCAGGGGTGAGCAGTACTTC. Full variable domain (remainder filled in from reference TRBV7-9 and TRBJ2-7): DTGVSQNPRHKITKRGQNVTFRCDPISEHNRLYWYRQTLGQGPEFLTYFQNEAQLEKSRLLSDRFSAERPKGSFSTLEIQRTEQGDSAMYLCASSLGRGEQYFGPGTRLTVT.

The V call is TRBV7-8, the J call TRBJ1-5; D not resolved. The CDR3 is 16 residues long. V was shortened by 1 base and J by 1 base, with 11 bases between the two germline ends. The germline gives CDR1 SGHVS, CDR2 FQNEAQ. CDR3 amino acids: CASSLGPLRSNQPQHF. CDR3 coding DNA: TGTGCCAGCAGCTTAGGACCCCTAAGGAGCAATCAGCCCCAGCATTTT.

Turning to this clonotype: Likely a read error: the CDR3 ends without its conserved phenylalanine or tryptophan. The V and J genes are TRBV2 and TRBJ2-1, with D perhaps TRBD1 (5 bases). CDR3 length equals 15 residues. The ends were cut back, 7 bases at V and 4 bases at J, with 17 bases in the middle. The germline CDR1 and CDR2 sequences are SNHLY and FYNNEI. CDR3 DNA sequence: TGTGCCAGCACGAGAGACAGAGCCGATTACAATGAGCAGTTCTCC. This codes for CASTRDRADYNEQFS.

Many counts were recorded for this clonotype. The chain is built from TRBV29-1 and TRBJ1-1; D gene unclear. Deletions cut 1 base from V and 0 bases from J, with 3 bases between. The CDR3 contains 12 residues. CDR1 SQVTM and CDR2 ANQGSEA come from the germline V gene. CDR3 in DNA: TGCAGCGTTGAAGCGATGAACACTGAAGCTTTCTTT. Translation gives CSVEAMNTEAFF.

The gene calls are TRBV7-9 and TRBJ2-2; D is ambiguous. CDR1 is SEHNR and CDR2 is FQNEAQ in the germline V gene (reference sequence). The ends were cut back, 4 bases at V and 6 bases at J, with 12 bases in the middle. This CDR3 spans 14 amino acids. The CDR3 reads CASSSPGPPGELFF. In nucleotides, the CDR3 is TGTGCCAGCAGCTCACCCGGACCGCCCGGGGAGCTGTTTTTT.

The rearrangement links TRBV6-2 or TRBV6-3 to TRBJ2-3; possible D gene TRBD2, 6 bases. Trimming took off 8 bases at V and 0 bases at J, with 18 bases between the two ends. This CDR3 comprises 16 residues. Germline CDR1 reads MNHEY; CDR2 reads SVGEGT. CDR3: CASARLSGPSTDTQYF. The CDR3 DNA is TGTGCCAGCGCCCGACTTAGCGGCCCTAGCACAGATACGCAGTATTTT.

The chain carries TRBV7-9 and TRBJ1-1, with 12 nucleotides matching TRBD1. V lost 4 bases, J lost 4 bases, and 13 bases stayed unmatched. Per the germline V gene, CDR1 is SEHNR and CDR2 is FQNEAQ (reference sequence). The CDR3 has 18 residues. The CDR3 region is CASSSSLGQGASGTEAFF. The CDR3 DNA is TGTGCCAGCAGCTCATCGTTGGGACAGGGGGCATCAGGCACTGAAGCTTTCTTT.

This clonotype was recorded many times. This sequence joins TRBV7-8 and TRBJ1-1; maybe TRBD1 (6 bases). Germline values: CDR1 SGHVS, CDR2 FQNEAQ. CDR3 size: 15 residues. Trimming took off 5 bases at V and 0 bases at J, with 13 bases between the two ends. CDR3 bases: TGTGCCAGCAGCCTACAGGGAGGGATGAACACTGAAGCTTTCTTT. Its translation is CASSLQGGMNTEAFF.

V gene TRBV4-1 combines with J gene TRBJ2-5; D is ambiguous. The CDR3 loop spans 15 amino acids. V shed 0 bases and J shed 9 bases, with 17 bases lying between them. The germline V gene has CDR1 MGHRA and CDR2 YSYEKL. The CDR3 protein is CASSQDDGLRWSQYF. CDR3 DNA sequence: TGCGCCAGCAGCCAAGATGACGGTTTGAGGTGGTCCCAGTACTTC.

This clonotype was picked up many times. The V and J genes are TRBV7-2 and TRBJ2-3; 13 bases line up with TRBD2. V lost 4 bases to trimming and J lost 3 bases; unmatched junction nucleotides: 1. The CDR3 runs 15 residues. Germline V CDR1 and CDR2: SGHTA, FQGNSA. CDR3: CASSSLAGGTDTQYF. In DNA, the CDR3 is TGTGCCAGCAGCTCACTAGCGGGGGGGACAGATACGCAGTATTTT.

This clonotype has just a few counts. J is TRBJ2-7 and V is TRBV18, with D perhaps matching TRBD2 (6 bases). Germline V gene sequence: CDR1 KGHSH, CDR2 LQKENI. Trimming removed 1 base at V and 2 bases at J, with 18 bases between. The CDR3 has 17 residues. CDR3 sequence: CASSPLPGTGLTYEQYF. The CDR3 nucleotides read TGTGCCAGCTCACCACTTCCCGGGACTGGCCTTACCTACGAGCAGTACTTC.

The chain couples TRBV19 to TRBJ2-2, with D unclear. CDR1 is LNHDA and CDR2 is SQIVND in the germline V gene (reference sequence). The CDR3 has 14 residues. Deletions cut 5 bases from V and 5 bases from J, with 12 bases between. The CDR3 protein is CASSPVLQTGELFF. CDR3 nucleotides: TGTGCCAGTAGTCCCGTTTTGCAGACCGGGGAGCTGTTTTTT.

Of note for this clonotype: Just one base apart from a much larger clone, this may be a read error. The V gene is TRBV7-2, the J gene TRBJ2-1, with D perhaps matching TRBD1 or TRBD2 (7 bases each). The CDR3 length is 16 residues. Germline V gene sequence: CDR1 SGHTA, CDR2 FQGNSA. V was shortened by 6 bases and J by 8 bases, with 23 bases between the two germline ends. The CDR3 nucleotides are TGTGCCAGCAGGGGGGGGACAGCCATATCCTTCCATGAGCAGTTCTTC. Its protein product is CASRGGTAISFHEQFF.

This clonotype has only a few counts. V and J are TRBV11-2 and TRBJ2-1; no firm D call. CDR3 length equals 13 residues. V lost 4 bases and J lost 9, with 13 bases in between. Germline assignment: CDR1 SGHAT and CDR2 FQNNGV. The CDR3: CASSSRVTGEQFF. CDR3 in DNA: TGTGCCAGCAGCTCAAGAGTCACTGGTGAGCAGTTCTTC. Drawing the rest from reference TRBV11-2 and TRBJ2-1, the complete variable domain is EAGVAQSPRYKIIEKRQSVAFWCNPISGHATLYWYQQILGQGPKLLIQFQNNGVVDDSQLPKDRFSAERLKGVDSTLKIQPAKLEDSAVYLCASSSRVTGEQFFGPGTRLTVL.

This clonotype was counted many times. The chain combines TRBV7-9 with TRBJ1-4; 9 bases fit TRBD1. The CDR3 contains 14 residues. Germline V lookup: CDR1 SEHNR, CDR2 FQNEAQ (reference sequence). Trimming cost V 6 bases and J 5 bases; bases outside gene matches: 4. CDR3 in amino acids: CASRPGQGNEKLFF. CDR3 sequence (DNA): TGTGCCAGCAGACCCGGACAGGGGAATGAAAAACTGTTTTTT.

V and J are TRBV6-8 and TRBJ2-2; unclear D gene. V was shortened by 7 bases and J by 1 base, with 4 bases between the two germline ends. The CDR3 spans 12 residues. The V gene's germline CDR1 is MNHGY and CDR2 SAAAGT. The CDR3 DNA reads as TGTGCCAGCAAGAAGAACACCGGGGAGCTGTTTTTT. Its protein is CASKKNTGELFF.

This clonotype has only a few counts. The chain uses TRBV5-5 and TRBJ2-5, with D uncertain. The V end lost 2 bases, the J end lost 5 bases, and 10 bases lay between the germline ends. Germline V CDR1 and CDR2: SGHKS, YYEKEE (reference sequence). The CDR3 consists of 13 residues. CDR3 DNA: TGTGCCAGCAGCTTTTGGTTAAGGGAGACCCAGTACTTC. Encoded protein: CASSFWLRETQYF.

V is TRBV12-3 or TRBV12-4 and J is TRBJ1-2; D possibly corresponds to TRBD1 (6 bases). Trimming left V 4 bases short and J 6 bases short, with 18 bases between. This CDR3 spans 15 amino acids. The CDR3 here is CASSSDRRGYDGYTF. The CDR3 nucleotides read TGTGCCAGCAGTTCTGACAGGCGGGGATACGATGGCTACACCTTC.

The rearrangement uses TRBV7-6 and TRBJ2-7; maybe TRBD1 (6 bases). The germline CDR1 and CDR2 sequences are SGHVS and FNYEAQ. CDR3 size: 16 residues. V dropped 7 bases and J dropped 1 base, with 20 bases sitting between them. The CDR3 region has the DNA TGTGCCAGCATGGCAGGGGCGGTGGGGGAATCCTACGAGCAGTACTTC. This codes for CASMAGAVGESYEQYF. Together with reference TRBV7-6 and TRBJ2-7, the CDR3 gives the full variable domain: GAGVSQSPRYKVTKRGQDVALRCDPISGHVSLYWYRQALGQGPEFLTYFNYEAQQDKSGLPNDRFSAERPEGSISTLTIQRTEQRDSAMYRCASMAGAVGESYEQYFGPGTRLTVT.

This clonotype was counted many times. V is TRBV6-5 and J is TRBJ2-2; no reliable D call. Trimming took 2 bases from V and 6 from J, leaving 7 bases between them. Germline lookup yields CDR1 MNHEY and CDR2 SVGAGI. This CDR3 is built from 13 residues. DNA of the CDR3: TGTGCCAGCAGTTACGACATTCCCGGGGAGCTGTTTTTT. Its translation: CASSYDIPGELFF.

The J gene is TRBJ2-7, the V gene TRBV9; unclear D gene. This CDR3 is built from 14 residues. The V end was cut by 3 bases, the J end by 0 bases, with 10 bases between. In germline, CDR1 is SGDLS, CDR2 YYNGEE. CDR3 protein: CASSGEAGSYEQYF. For the CDR3, the DNA is TGTGCCAGCAGCGGAGAGGCAGGCTCCTACGAGCAGTACTTC.

This chain uses TRBV2 with TRBJ1-1; 10 nucleotides match TRBD1. The ends lost 0 bases at V and 5 bases at J; junction bases unmatched: 6. The CDR3 is made up of 16 amino acids. Looked up from germline, CDR1 is SNHLY and CDR2 is FYNNEI. CDR3 amino acids: CASSEAGTGAQTEAFF. The CDR3 bases are TGTGCCAGCAGTGAAGCAGGGACAGGGGCGCAGACTGAAGCTTTCTTT.

For this clonotype: An end of the junction does not agree with germline; a read error may underlie this. The rearrangement links TRBV7-2 to TRBJ1-1; D is unclear. This CDR3 has 13 residues. CDR1 SGHTA and CDR2 FQGNSA come from the germline V gene. The CDR3 region is CASSPYLNTEALF. The CDR3 nucleotides read TGTGCCAGCAGCCCGTACCTGAACACGGAGGCTTTATTT.

At least ten counts were recorded for this clonotype. V and J are TRBV7-8 and TRBJ1-6; D remains unclear. The germline V gene has CDR1 SGHVS and CDR2 FQNEAQ. The V and J ends lost 2 bases and 0 bases respectively, with 5 bases between them. The CDR3 consists of 15 residues. The CDR3 region is CASSLTDSYNSPLHF. The DNA of the CDR3 is TGTGCCAGCAGCTTAACGGACTCCTATAATTCACCCCTCCACTTT.

CDR3 sequence: CASSFPPNLPEETQYF. The CDR3 coding sequence is TGTGCCAGCAGTTTTCCCCCCAATTTGCCGGAAGAGACCCAGTACTTC. V and J are TRBV6-1 and TRBJ2-5; D not certain. From germline, CDR1 is MNHNS and CDR2 SASEGT. The CDR3 extends over 16 amino acids. The V and J ends lost 5 bases and 3 bases respectively, with 19 bases between them.